The 30 T cell receptor beta chains listed next were all sequenced from one sample in a study of early T cells in non-severe SARS-CoV-2 infection. TCRdb recomputed calls from the 5' RACE reads with MiXCR, one row per CDR3 protein. This table holds tens of thousands of distinct CDR3 sequences, about 25% found once. The specimen was whole blood, collected at baseline. Every receptor here comes from an adult who was a healthcare worker with PCR-confirmed SARS-CoV-2 infection or an uninfected control (not recorded which).

The DNA for the CDR3 is TGTGCCAGCAGCCAAGATTCAGGCGCCGGGGAGCTGTTTTTT. It specifies CASSQDSGAGELFF. The chain combines TRBV4-2 with TRBJ2-2; D remains unclear. Trimming removed 0 bases at V and 6 bases at J, with 8 bases between. Germline V gene sequence: CDR1 LGHNA, CDR2 YNFKEQ. The CDR3 runs to 14 residues.

In its sample, this clonotype was seen a few times. The chain recombines TRBV12-3 or TRBV12-4 with TRBJ1-2; D might be TRBD1 (5 bases). Trimming left V 5 bases short and J 3 bases short, with 19 bases between. The CDR3 is made up of 16 amino acids. The CDR3 protein is CASSGDPWRGDYGYTF. In DNA, the CDR3 is TGTGCCAGCAGTGGGGACCCTTGGCGGGGTGACTATGGCTACACCTTC.

There are many counts of this clonotype. The chain joins TRBV2 to TRBJ1-2, with 9 bases matching TRBD1. Germline CDR1 is SNHLY and CDR2 is FYNNEI. This CDR3 has 13 amino acids. J lost 3 bases, V lost 8 bases, and 4 bases had no gene match. The CDR3 sequence: CASVWDRDYGYTF. The DNA of the CDR3 is TGTGCCAGCGTCTGGGACAGGGACTATGGCTACACCTTC.

This clonotype was seen repeatedly, ten times or more. CDR3 sequence reads: CASSLEAAVNYGYTF. The CDR3 bases are TGCGCCAGCAGCTTGGAAGCAGCTGTGAACTATGGCTACACCTTC. The chain employs TRBV5-1 and TRBJ1-2; D uncertain. Germline lookup yields CDR1 SGHRS and CDR2 YFSETQ. The CDR3 is 15 amino acids. Deletions cut 0 bases from V and 2 bases from J, with 11 bases between.

In its sample, this clonotype was seen a few times. The V and J genes are TRBV6-6 and TRBJ1-1; D is ambiguous. Germline assignment: CDR1 MNHNY and CDR2 SVGAGI (reference sequence). The CDR3 totals 12 residues. The V end lost 2 bases, the J end lost 7 bases, and 8 bases lay between the germline ends. This CDR3 is CASSYVGYEAFF. The CDR3 DNA reads as TGTGCCAGCAGTTACGTGGGTTATGAAGCTTTCTTT.

The V and J genes are TRBV18 and TRBJ1-3; D uncertain. The germline V gene has CDR1 KGHSH and CDR2 LQKENI. This CDR3 comprises 16 residues. V was cut by 5 bases and J by 2 bases, with 16 bases left in between. The CDR3: CASSAKSGAPGNTIYF. The CDR3 DNA is TGTGCCAGCTCAGCTAAATCAGGAGCCCCTGGAAACACCATATATTTT. Combining the CDR3 with reference TRBV18 and TRBJ1-3 gives the whole variable domain NAGVMQNPRHLVRRRGQEARLRCSPMKGHSHVYWYRQLPEEGLKFMVYLQKENIIDESGMPKERFSAEFPKEGPSILRIQQVVRGDSAAYFCASSAKSGAPGNTIYFGEGSWLTVV.

In this sample, this clonotype turned up many times. This chain joins TRBV12-3 or TRBV12-4 and TRBJ2-2, with D perhaps TRBD1 (6 bases). This CDR3 contains 15 residues. Deletions cut 3 bases from V and 0 bases from J, with 8 bases between. DNA of the CDR3: TGTGCCAGCAGTTTCAGGGGATCGAACACCGGGGAGCTGTTTTTT. Amino acids: CASSFRGSNTGELFF.

CDR3 DNA sequence: TGTGCCAGCAGCTTGGCGGAGGCCAAAAACATTCAGTACTTC. It yields the protein CASSLAEAKNIQYF. The rearrangement joins TRBV13 to TRBJ2-4, with no clear D. Trimming removed 3 bases at V and 1 base at J, with 7 bases between. The CDR3 consists of 14 residues. Germline values: CDR1 PRHDT, CDR2 FYEKMQ (reference sequence). Together with reference TRBV13 and TRBJ2-4, the CDR3 gives the full variable domain: AAGVIQSPRHLIKEKRETATLKCYPIPRHDTVYWYQQGPGQDPQFLISFYEKMQSDKGSIPDRFSAQQFSDYHSELNMSSLELGDSALYFCASSLAEAKNIQYFGAGTRLSVL.

The V call is TRBV20-1, the J call TRBJ2-5; TRBD1 aligns across 12 bases. Germline V CDR1 and CDR2: DFQATT, SNEGSKA (reference sequence). The length of the CDR3 is 15 residues. V dropped 0 bases and J dropped 4; count of bases not matched to a gene: 3. The CDR3 nucleotides are TGCAGTGCTAGAGATTCGGGACAGGGGGCAGAGACCCAGTACTTC. This gives the protein CSARDSGQGAETQYF.

The J gene is TRBJ2-7, the V gene TRBV11-2; tentatively, D is TRBD1 (6 bases). CDR1 and CDR2 from the germline V gene are SGHAT and FQNNGV. The CDR3 spans 14 residues. The V end was cut by 5 bases, the J end by 2 bases, with 13 bases between. The CDR3 DNA reads TGTGCCAGCAGCCGGACCAGGGGTGCCTACGAGCAGTACTTC. Translation gives CASSRTRGAYEQYF.

This clonotype showed up just a few times. J is TRBJ2-3 and V is TRBV6-5; no clear D. In germline, CDR1 is MNHEY, CDR2 SVGAGI. CDR3 length: 15 amino acids. Trimming took off 0 bases at V and 6 bases at J, with 13 bases between the two ends. The CDR3 here is CASSYSNLGGDTQYF. CDR3 nucleotide sequence: TGTGCCAGCAGTTACTCGAATCTGGGTGGTGATACGCAGTATTTT.

The chain has TRBV7-9 and TRBJ1-4; possibly TRBD1 for D (6 bases). Germline V gives CDR1 SEHNR, CDR2 FQNEAQ (reference sequence). The CDR3 contains 15 residues. The V and J ends lost 7 bases and 8 bases respectively, with 20 bases between them. The CDR3 region is CASILNDRPGEKLFF. The CDR3 DNA reads as TGTGCCAGCATCCTCAACGACAGGCCCGGGGAAAAACTGTTTTTT. Full variable domain (outside the CDR3, taken from reference TRBV7-9 and TRBJ1-4): DTGVSQNPRHKITKRGQNVTFRCDPISEHNRLYWYRQTLGQGPEFLTYFQNEAQLEKSRLLSDRFSAERPKGSFSTLEIQRTEQGDSAMYLCASILNDRPGEKLFFGSGTQLSVL.

The chain employs TRBV4-2 and TRBJ2-3, with D unclear. CDR3 length: 11 residues. Germline V gene lookup returns CDR1 LGHNA and CDR2 YNFKEQ. V dropped 1 base and J dropped 6 bases, with 2 bases sitting between them. Here the CDR3 DNA reads TGTGCCAGCAGCCAAGCGGATACGCAGTATTTT. Translated, it gives CASSQADTQYF.

The chain combines TRBV7-2 with TRBJ2-7; no clear D gene. The CDR3 consists of 14 residues. CDR1 is SGHTA and CDR2 is FQGNSA in the germline V gene. Between the trimmed V and J ends, which lost 3 bases and 6 bases, there was a span of 15 bases. CDR3 region: CASSFSNTDPEQYF. CDR3 DNA sequence: TGTGCCAGCAGCTTTTCTAACACAGATCCCGAGCAGTACTTC.

This clonotype has more than one count but fewer than ten. The junction and the germline gene differ at one end; a read error may be behind it. The V gene is TRBV20-1, the J gene TRBJ2-2; maybe TRBD1 (5 bases). CDR3 length equals 13 residues. CDR1 DFQATT and CDR2 SNEGSKA come from the germline V gene (reference sequence). CDR3 loop: CSAGDSYTGELFF. CDR3 bases: TGCAGTGCTGGAGACAGCTACACCGGGGAGCTGTTTTTT.

This clonotype was detected a few times. This sequence joins TRBV5-4 and TRBJ2-5, with 9 bases lining up with TRBD1. V lost 6 bases and J lost 3; bases outside the gene matches: 6. CDR3 size: 14 residues. Germline V CDR1 and CDR2: SGHNT, YYREEE (reference sequence). DNA for the CDR3: TGTGCCAGCAATCCCCGGACAGGGGAAGAGACCCAGTACTTC. Amino acid sequence: CASNPRTGEETQYF.

The J gene is TRBJ1-1, the V gene TRBV9, with 8 bases aligning to TRBD1. CDR1 is SGDLS, CDR2 YYNGEE, per germline. J gave up 7 bases and V 3 bases, and 8 bases lay outside the gene matches. The CDR3 consists of 14 residues. CDR3 bases: TGTGCCAGCAGCGCTTCACAGGGGGTCAATGAAGCTTTCTTT. Translated: CASSASQGVNEAFF.

The chain employs TRBV20-1 and TRBJ1-3; D is perhaps TRBD1 (5 bases). Germline V gene data show CDR1 as DFQATT and CDR2 as SNEGSKA (reference sequence). The V and J ends lost 1 base and 3 bases respectively, with 16 bases between them. This CDR3 contains 16 residues. CDR3 sequence: CSARGGTWGDGNTIYF. CDR3 sequence (DNA): TGCAGTGCTAGAGGAGGGACTTGGGGGGATGGAAACACCATATATTTT.

V usage is TRBV7-8 and J usage is TRBJ1-2, with D unclear. Deletions cut 1 base from V and 2 bases from J, with 8 bases between. This CDR3 region has 14 residues. CDR1 is SGHVS, CDR2 FQNEAQ, per germline. For the CDR3, the DNA is TGTGCCAGCAGCTTAGAACCGAAAAACTATGGCTACACCTTC. It translates to CASSLEPKNYGYTF.

This clonotype was found a few times. The chain is built from TRBV7-2 and TRBJ1-3, with 7 bases identical to TRBD1. With 3 bases clipped from V and 4 bases from J, the junction kept 6 bases outside the gene matches. Germline values: CDR1 SGHTA, CDR2 FQGNSA. This CDR3 spans 15 amino acids. CDR3 nucleotides: TGTGCCAGCAGCTTTTCCGGGACAGACGGAAACACCATATATTTT. Protein sequence: CASSFSGTDGNTIYF.

The rearrangement joins TRBV6-6 to TRBJ2-5; TRBD2 matches 9 bases. Germline loops: CDR1 MNHNY, CDR2 SVGAGI (reference sequence). The CDR3 is 16 residues long. The trim removed 7 bases at V and 1 base at J, leaving 10 bases unmatched. Written as DNA, the CDR3 is TGTGCCAGCAAAGGAGGGACTAGCCTTTTCCAAGAGACCCAGTACTTC. As protein: CASKGGTSLFQETQYF.

The rearrangement links TRBV5-8 to TRBJ2-1; D is tentatively TRBD1 or TRBD2 (5 bases each). Between the trimmed V and J ends, which lost 0 bases and 0 bases, there was a span of 7 bases. Germline CDR1 and CDR2: SGHTS and YDEGEE. This CDR3 has 15 residues. As DNA, the CDR3 is TGTGCCAGCAGCTTGGAGGGACGCTCCTACAATGAGCAGTTCTTC. Encoded protein: CASSLEGRSYNEQFF.

Relative to its sample, this clonotype is medium-sized. The genes are TRBV7-9 and TRBJ2-7, with D perhaps TRBD1 or TRBD2 (5 bases each). This CDR3 region has 15 residues. V lost 6 bases to trimming and J lost 1 base, with 16 bases between them. The germline V gene encodes CDR1 SEHNR and CDR2 FQNEAQ (reference sequence). CDR3 region: CASSSTGTDSYEQYF. As DNA, the CDR3 is TGTGCCAGCAGTTCAACCGGGACGGATTCCTACGAGCAGTACTTC.

As DNA, the CDR3 is TGTGCCAGCAGCTTCGTATGGGAGACCCAGTACTTC. This gives the protein CASSFVWETQYF. The gene calls are TRBV7-6 and TRBJ2-5; D remains unclear. The CDR3 extends over 12 amino acids. The germline CDR1 and CDR2 sequences are SGHVS and FNYEAQ. V lost 3 bases and J lost 5, with 7 bases in between.

The rearrangement joins TRBV6-6 to TRBJ2-7, with D tentatively TRBD2 (7 bases). Per the germline V gene, CDR1 is MNHNY and CDR2 is SVGAGI (reference sequence). V was shortened by 6 bases and J by 3 bases, with 9 bases between the two germline ends. This CDR3 comprises 12 residues. The CDR3 loop reads CASRGGGYEQYF. The CDR3 nucleotides are TGTGCCAGCAGGGGAGGGGGCTACGAGCAGTACTTC.

This clonotype was counted a few times. This sequence joins TRBV5-5 and TRBJ2-4; D is perhaps TRBD2 (5 bases). V lost 0 bases, J lost 6 bases, and 19 bases lay in between. Germline V gene data show CDR1 as SGHKS and CDR2 as YYEKEE (reference sequence). CDR3 length equals 17 residues. CDR3 region: CASSLESGRTVGNIQYF. The DNA for the CDR3 is TGTGCCAGCAGCTTGGAGAGTGGACGGACTGTAGGAAACATTCAGTACTTC.

This clonotype appeared a few times. The chain uses TRBV20-1 and TRBJ2-7, with TRBD1 identical over 7 bases. V shed 5 bases and J 2 bases; nucleotides not matched to a gene: 12. Germline V CDR1 and CDR2: DFQATT, SNEGSKA (reference sequence). The CDR3 runs to 15 residues. Here the CDR3 reads CSARPRDREPYEQYF. DNA of the CDR3: TGCAGTGCTCGTCCACGAGACAGGGAGCCCTACGAGCAGTACTTC.

This clonotype was seen a few times. V and J are TRBV29-1 and TRBJ2-3; 8 positions agree with TRBD1. CDR1 is SQVTM and CDR2 is ANQGSEA in the germline V gene. J lost 0 bases, V lost 6 bases, and 5 bases had no gene match. The CDR3 covers 14 residues. The CDR3 protein is CSVGGQGSTDTQYF. CDR3 DNA: TGCAGCGTGGGAGGACAGGGAAGCACAGATACGCAGTATTTT.

This clonotype appeared a few times. V usage is TRBV7-8 and J usage is TRBJ1-4; possible D gene TRBD1, 5 bases. Germline CDR1 is SGHVS and CDR2 is FQNEAQ. The CDR3 length is 14 residues. The V end lost 6 bases, the J end lost 5 bases, and 13 bases lay between the germline ends. In nucleotides, the CDR3 is TGTGCCAGCAGTTGGGGGAGGGAGAATGAAAAACTGTTTTTT. Its protein product is CASSWGRENEKLFF. The full variable domain, rest sourced from reference TRBV7-8 and TRBJ1-4, is GAGVSQSPRYKVAKRGQDVALRCDPISGHVSLFWYQQALGQGPEFLTYFQNEAQLDKSGLPSDRFFAERPEGSVSTLKIQRTQQEDSAVYLCASSWGRENEKLFFGSGTQLSVL.

This chain links TRBV6-2 or TRBV6-3 with TRBJ2-1, with 8 bases lining up with TRBD2. The junction had 16 bases not matched to a gene; V was cut back by 5 bases and J by 10 bases. This CDR3 comprises 16 residues. Germline lookup yields CDR1 MNHEY and CDR2 SVGEGT. The DNA for the CDR3 is TGTGCCAGCAGTACCCTGACTAGCGCCCGTAGGGAGGAGCAGTTCTTC. This codes for CASSTLTSARREEQFF.